The source of this T cell receptor beta chain is a study of control samples from healthy donors and cancer patients. V dropped 1 base and J dropped 5 bases, with 9 bases sitting between them. CDR1 is LNHNV and CDR2 is YYDKDF in the germline V gene (reference sequence). The CDR3 extends over 14 amino acids. Only in-frame clones appear in the TCRdb table, and some are missing; sequencing was by immunoSEQ multiplex PCR. The sample consists of 350,000 to 450,000 clones, about nine tenths of them appearing once. Sequencing was done on a sample of PBMCs. The J gene is TRBJ1-5, the V gene TRBV15; D is unresolved. This TCR came from a man in his forties with head and neck cancer. The chain's CDR3 is CATSRAIRDQPQHF. The CDR3 coding sequence is TGTGCCACCAGCAGAGCGATTCGAGATCAGCCCCAGCATTTT.